This T cell receptor (beta chain) was identified during a study of blood T cell repertoires in COVID-19. Study overall: Specimens from acute and convalescent COVID-19 originated in the United States, Italy and Spain. Nucleic acid was either cDNA or gDNA, and it came from T cells, B-cell-depleted T cells, or PBMCs.

In the source study's methods: Estimation of nucleated cell counts relied on the amplification of reference gene primers. Here immunoSEQ multiplex PCR was the method, and the copy in TCRdb shows in-frame clones only, minus some. Clone size and V and J calls were adopted from that table, with D and trimming inferred from the DNA. Here the sample spans a few hundred thousand clones, roughly 84% being singletons. Seattle's cohort entered during active infection and was followed longitudinally. Germline V lookup: CDR1 SGHDN, CDR2 FVKESK. This CDR3 is built from 16 residues. Germline trimming cut 3 bases from V and 6 bases from J; bases unmatched to any gene: 10.

The genes are TRBV14 and TRBJ1-2, with 10 bases identical to TRBD1. This receptor was identified in an older person with COVID-19, enrolled during active disease. The material sequenced was peripheral blood. DNA of the CDR3: TGTGCCAGCAGCCATCTCGGGACAGGGGTTTTGGATGGCTACACCTTC. This translates into CASSHLGTGVLDGYTF.